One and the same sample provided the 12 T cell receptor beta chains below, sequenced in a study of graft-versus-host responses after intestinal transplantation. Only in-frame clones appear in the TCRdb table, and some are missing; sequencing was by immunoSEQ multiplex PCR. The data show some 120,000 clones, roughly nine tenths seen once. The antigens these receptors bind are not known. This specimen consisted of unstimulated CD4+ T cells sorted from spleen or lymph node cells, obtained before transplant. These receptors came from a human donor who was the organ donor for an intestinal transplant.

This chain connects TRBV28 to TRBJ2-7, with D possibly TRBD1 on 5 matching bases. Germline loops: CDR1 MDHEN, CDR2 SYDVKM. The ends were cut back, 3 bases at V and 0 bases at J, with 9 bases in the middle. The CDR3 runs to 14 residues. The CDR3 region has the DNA TGTGCCAGCAGTTTGACCGGACACTCCTACGAGCAGTACTTC. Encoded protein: CASSLTGHSYEQYF. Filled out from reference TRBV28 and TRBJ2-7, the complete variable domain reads DVKVTQSSRYLVKRTGEKVFLECVQDMDHENMFWYRQDPGLGLRLIYFSYDVKMKEKGDIPEGYSVSREKKERFSLILESASTNQTSMYLCASSLTGHSYEQYFGPGTRLTVT.

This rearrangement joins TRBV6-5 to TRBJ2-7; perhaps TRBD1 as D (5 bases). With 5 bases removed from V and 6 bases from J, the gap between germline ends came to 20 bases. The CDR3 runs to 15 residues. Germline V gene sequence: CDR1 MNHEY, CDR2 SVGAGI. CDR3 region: CASSVQAGIGSEQYF. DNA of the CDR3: TGTGCCAGCAGTGTACAGGCAGGGATAGGAAGCGAGCAGTACTTC.

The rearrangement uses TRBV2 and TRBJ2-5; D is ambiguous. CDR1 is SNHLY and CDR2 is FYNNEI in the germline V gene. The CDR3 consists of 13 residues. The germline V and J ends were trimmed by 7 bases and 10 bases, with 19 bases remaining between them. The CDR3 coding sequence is TGTGCCAGCACCAGGACCCTCTCGGTCGACCAGTACTTC. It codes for CASTRTLSVDQYF.

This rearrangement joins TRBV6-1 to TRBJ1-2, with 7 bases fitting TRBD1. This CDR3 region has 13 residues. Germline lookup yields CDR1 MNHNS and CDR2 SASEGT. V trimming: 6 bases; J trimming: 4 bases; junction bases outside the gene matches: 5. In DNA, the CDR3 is TGTGCCAGCAGCCTCGGGACAGCCTATGGCTACACCTTC. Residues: CASSLGTAYGYTF.

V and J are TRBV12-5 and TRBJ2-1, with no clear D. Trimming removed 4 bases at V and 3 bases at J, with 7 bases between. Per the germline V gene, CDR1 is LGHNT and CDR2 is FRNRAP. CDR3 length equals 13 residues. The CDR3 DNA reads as TGTGCTAGTGGTTCGGCAGGCTACAATGAGCAGTTCTTC. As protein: CASGSAGYNEQFF.

CDR3 DNA sequence: TGTGCCAGCAGTCCCCTGCGGACAGGCTACGAGCAGTACTTC. Its translation: CASSPLRTGYEQYF. The rearrangement joins TRBV28 to TRBJ2-7, with 7 bases aligning to TRBD1. The CDR3 consists of 14 residues. Germline V gives CDR1 MDHEN, CDR2 SYDVKM. After removal of 5 bases from V and 3 bases from J, the junction contained 7 bases not matched to a gene.

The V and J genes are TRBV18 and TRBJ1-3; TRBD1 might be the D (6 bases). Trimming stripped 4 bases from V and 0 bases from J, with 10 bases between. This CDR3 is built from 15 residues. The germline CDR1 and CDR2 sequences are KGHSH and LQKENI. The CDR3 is CASSQGHGSGNTIYF. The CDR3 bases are TGTGCCAGCTCACAGGGACACGGCTCTGGAAACACCATATATTTT.

CDR3 sequence (DNA): TGTGCCAGCAGTGAAAGGGGTCTCGAGCAGTACTTC. It specifies CASSERGLEQYF. The gene calls are TRBV2 and TRBJ2-5; D possibly corresponds to TRBD1 (5 bases). Matching the DNA end better, TRBJ2-7 makes the J call doubtful. In germline, CDR1 is SNHLY, CDR2 FYNNEI. The CDR3 extends over 12 amino acids.

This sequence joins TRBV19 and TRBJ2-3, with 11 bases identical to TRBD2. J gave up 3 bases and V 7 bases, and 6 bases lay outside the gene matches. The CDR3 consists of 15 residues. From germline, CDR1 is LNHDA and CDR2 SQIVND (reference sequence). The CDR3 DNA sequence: TGTGCCAGTATGGTTAGCGGGGGGGCTACAGATACGCAGTATTTT. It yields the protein CASMVSGGATDTQYF.

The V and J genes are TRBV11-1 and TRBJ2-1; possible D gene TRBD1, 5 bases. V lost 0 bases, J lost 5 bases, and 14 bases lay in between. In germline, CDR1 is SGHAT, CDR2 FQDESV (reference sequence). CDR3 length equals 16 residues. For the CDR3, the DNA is TGTGCCAGCAGCTTAGCGCTGGGCAGGGATCACAATGAGCAGTTCTTC. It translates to CASSLALGRDHNEQFF.

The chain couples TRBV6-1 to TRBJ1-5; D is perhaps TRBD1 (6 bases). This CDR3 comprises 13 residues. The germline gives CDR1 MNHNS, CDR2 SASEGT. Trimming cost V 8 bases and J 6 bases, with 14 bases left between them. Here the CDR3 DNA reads TGTGCCAGCGGAGACACAGGGACTCAGCCCCAGCATTTT. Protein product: CASGDTGTQPQHF.

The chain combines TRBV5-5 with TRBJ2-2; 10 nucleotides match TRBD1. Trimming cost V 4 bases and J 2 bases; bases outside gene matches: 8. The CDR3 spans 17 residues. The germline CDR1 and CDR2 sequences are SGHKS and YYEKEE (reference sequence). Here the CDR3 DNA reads TGTGCCAGCAGCCTCGGTGGGACAGGGGCTAACACCGGGGAGCTGTTTTTT. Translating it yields CASSLGGTGANTGELFF.